This T cell receptor (beta chain) is from a study of blood T cell repertoires in COVID-19. The protocol was immunoSEQ multiplex PCR, while the TCRdb copy is restricted to in-frame clones and leaves out a portion. The sample gives some 320,000 clones, roughly nine tenths of which show up once; 2.6% is in the top ten. V gave up 3 bases and J gave up 1 base, with 3 bases separating them. The CDR3 loop spans 12 amino acids. From germline, CDR1 is SGHTA and CDR2 FQGNSA. This receptor was identified in a man aged 60 to 75 who had recovered from COVID-19. The sequenced sample was PBMCs or T cells enriched from blood (not recorded which). The genes are TRBV7-2 and TRBJ1-1; no clear D gene. CDR3 protein: CASSFQNTEAFF. As DNA, the CDR3 is TGTGCCAGCAGCTTCCAGAACACTGAAGCTTTCTTT.